Reported below is one T cell receptor beta chain. The sample is drawn from a study of shared clonotypes between healthy human individuals. The CDR3 consists of 12 residues. Per the germline V gene, CDR1 is MNHNS and CDR2 is SASEGT. Deletions cut 3 bases from V and 8 bases from J, with 8 bases between. Unsorted PBMC samples were amplified in replicate PCRs containing 250 to 350 ng DNA, about 30,000 T cell genomes. Sequencing was performed with immunoSEQ multiplex PCR; in TCRdb, only in-frame clones are kept and a portion is missing. The sample shows 400,000 to 600,000 clones, more than 75% of them seen only once.

The receptor was derived from a woman between 40 and 50 years old in good health. Some clones in this sample may be carry-over from other donors' samples. The genes are TRBV6-1 and TRBJ2-1; no clear D gene. The material sequenced was PBMCs. CDR3 DNA: TGTGCCAGCAGTGAGACTGTAGATGAGCAGTTCTTC. Residues: CASSETVDEQFF.